This T cell receptor (beta chain) originates from a study of T-cell memory formation after mild COVID-19. Study-level points and caveats: Researchers found some responding clones in pre-infection memory, a sign that cross-reactive memory joined. Still unconfirmed is whether the second-wave clones peaking on day 37 recognized SARS-CoV-2.

Remarks on this clonotype: Its target is not known.

Germline trimming cut 4 bases from V and 7 bases from J; bases unmatched to any gene: 5. Germline loops: CDR1 SGHTA, CDR2 FQGNSA. The CDR3 covers 14 residues. Researchers used 5'RACE with constant-segment primers to make TCR alpha and TCR beta cDNA libraries that carry sample barcodes and UMIs. TCRdb re-called the 5' RACE reads through MiXCR, storing one row per CDR3 protein. Of over 250,000 distinct CDR3 sequences detected, roughly 15% appear once; the ten largest clones hold about a fifth. Sequencing was carried out using PBMCs or a T cell subset sorted from them (not recorded which). The V and J genes are TRBV7-2 and TRBJ1-5, with 9 bases aligning to TRBD1. This TCR was recovered from a man in his late teens or twenties who had mild COVID-19 (a few samples of this study predate the infection). Cell type and time point are not known. The CDR3 protein is CASSYRTGDQPQHF. The CDR3 DNA reads as TGTGCCAGCAGCTACCGGACAGGGGACCAGCCCCAGCATTTT.